This section outlines one TCR beta chain sequence together with its context. Germline CDR1 DFQATT, CDR2 SNEGSKA (reference sequence). The CDR3 spans 11 residues. V was cut by 2 bases and J by 2 bases, with 3 bases left in between. Sequenced by immunoSEQ multiplex PCR; TCRdb stores in-frame clones only, minus some. The table shows about 97,000 clones, with approximately 91% occurring only once. These data belong to a study of T cell responses to AZD1222 COVID-19 vaccine. The specimen was peripheral blood, collected on day 0 of AZD1222 vaccination. V is TRBV20-1 and J is TRBJ1-1; D is ambiguous. This TCR was recovered from an adult in good health. Written as DNA, the CDR3 is TGCAGTGCTAGATTTAACACTGAAGCTTTCTTT. Its protein product is CSARFNTEAFF.